These T cell receptor beta chains were read from a single sample in a study of blood T cell repertoires in COVID-19. Sequencing used immunoSEQ multiplex PCR; TCRdb keeps in-frame clones, though not all of them. The sample carries tens of thousands of clones, approximately 88% recorded once. The sample consisted of peripheral blood. The receptors derive from a man between 60 and 75 years old with COVID-19, enrolled during active disease. Each CDR3 is given with its conserved first and last residue. Each record gives: D gene, V gene, CDR3 protein. D genes are given only for firm matches.

- | TRBV11-3 | CASSPMSDRKKLFF
TRBD1 | TRBV12-5 | CASGLTGTGTYEQYF
- | TRBV10-1 | CASISYGYTF
TRBD1 | TRBV20-1 | CSASLRTGQETQYF
- | TRBV2 | CASSEWGGLADEQFF
- | TRBV19 | CASSMRGREVDLWHF
- | TRBV5-1 | CASSVLVSNTGELFF
- | TRBV2 | CASGGDPANEQFF
- | TRBV3-1/TRBV3-2 | CASSQDQAGAVNEQFF
TRBD2 | TRBV5-4 | CASTPSGGETQYF
- | TRBV9 | CASSGGQREKLFF
- | TRBV29-1 | CSVEEGNTIYF
TRBD1 | TRBV30 | CAWSPGTGAEAFF
- | TRBV19 | CASSLQGYGGNEQFF
- | TRBV7-3 | CASSSREGIGYTF
- | TRBV6-2/TRBV6-3 | CASSYSMIAEDTGELFF
TRBD2 | TRBV3-1/TRBV3-2 | CASSQGRREVYEQYF
- | TRBV5-1 | CASSLAGGAAGNTIYF
TRBD2 | TRBV27 | CASSSWEGRHEQFF
- | TRBV7-2 | CASSLVHYQPQHF
- | TRBV5-6 | CASSLDGSNQPQHF
- | TRBV28 | CASSTLQDGASNYGYTF
TRBD2 | TRBV28 | CASSSGTTNEQFF
- | TRBV6-2/TRBV6-3 | CASSYSGEAAAEAFF
TRBD1 | TRBV18 | CASSPVWTGNNEQFF
TRBD2 | TRBV2 | CASREVYEQYF
TRBD2 | TRBV7-9 | CASRASGSEQYF
TRBD1 | TRBV11-1 | CASSLAPGGIYEQYF
- | TRBV9 | CASSGDGGFGELFF
- | TRBV2 | CATATENTEAFF
TRBD1 | TRBV14 | CASSQLGQTEAFF
TRBD1 | TRBV2 | CASSLRTGNNYGYTF
- | TRBV2 | CASSEETAYSNQPQHF
TRBD2 | TRBV9 | CASSVEYSGRINEQFF
- | TRBV19 | CASSKGASTGELFF
TRBD1 | TRBV5-4 | CASSKGQGNTGELFF